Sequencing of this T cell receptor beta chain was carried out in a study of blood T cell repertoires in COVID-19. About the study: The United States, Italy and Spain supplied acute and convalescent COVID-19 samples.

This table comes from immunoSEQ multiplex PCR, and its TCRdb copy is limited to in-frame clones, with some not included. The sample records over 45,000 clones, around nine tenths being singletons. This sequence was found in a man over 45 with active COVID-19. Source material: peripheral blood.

The CDR3 protein is CASSPWRGGYYGYTF. In DNA, the CDR3 is TGTGCCAGCAGCCCGTGGAGGGGCGGGTACTATGGCTACACCTTC. The J gene is TRBJ1-2, the V gene TRBV5-6; D is perhaps TRBD1 (5 bases). There are 15 residues in the CDR3. V lost 4 bases and J 3 bases, leaving 16 bases between the germline ends. From germline, CDR1 is SGHDT and CDR2 YYEEEE.